Listed here are 30 T cell receptor beta chains from one sample, sequenced in a study of T-cell reconstitution after alpha-beta-depleted transplantation in children. The TCRbeta library incorporated unique molecular identifiers. One entry per CDR3 protein, called by TCRdb with MiXCR from the PCR reads. The sample yields 540,000 or so distinct CDR3 sequences, roughly 24% seen once. The input for sequencing was PBMCs, mostly from graft donor cells, taken 360 days after TCRalphabeta/CD19-depleted stem cell transplant. The receptors come from a boy under two years old who had a stem cell transplant for acute myeloid leukemia, so the T cells may come from the graft donor.

Only a few counts were recorded for this clonotype. A read error may explain this, as a much larger clone is one base away. J is TRBJ2-1 and V is TRBV9; D is uncertain. Germline V gene sequence: CDR1 SGDLS, CDR2 YYNGEE. V was trimmed by 0 bases and J by 8 bases, leaving 3 bases between them. This CDR3 has 11 residues. The CDR3 coding sequence is TGTGCCAGCAGCGTAGAGGATGAGCAGTTCTTC. It specifies CASSVEDEQFF. Variable domain in full (rest from reference TRBV9 and TRBJ2-1): DSGVTQTPKHLITATGQRVTLRCSPRSGDLSVYWYQQSLDQGLQFLIQYYNGEERAKGNILERFSAQQFPDLHSELNLSSLELGDSALYFCASSVEDEQFFGPGTRLTVL.

The rearrangement uses TRBV2 and TRBJ2-1; TRBD1 matches 10 bases. CDR3 size: 15 residues. Trimming removed 5 bases from V and 8 bases from J; junction bases left unmatched: 9. The germline V gene has CDR1 SNHLY and CDR2 FYNNEI. This CDR3 is CASSFYGQGGDEQFF. The CDR3 bases are TGTGCCAGCAGTTTTTATGGACAGGGGGGCGATGAGCAGTTCTTC. The full variable domain, its missing parts supplied by reference TRBV2 and TRBJ2-1, is EPEVTQTPSHQVTQMGQEVILRCVPISNHLYFYWYRQILGQKVEFLVSFYNNEISEKSEIFDDQFSVERPDGSNFTLKIRSTKLEDSAMYFCASSFYGQGGDEQFFGPGTRLTVL.

This clonotype has just a few counts. The V gene is TRBV7-6, the J gene TRBJ2-3; 15 nucleotides line up with TRBD2. The CDR3 has 19 residues. CDR1 and CDR2 from the germline V gene are SGHVS and FNYEAQ. V lost 0 bases and J lost 0; bases outside the gene matches: 4. The CDR3 loop reads CASSLARTSGGASTDTQYF. CDR3 in DNA: TGTGCCAGCAGCTTAGCACGGACTAGCGGGGGGGCTAGCACAGATACGCAGTATTTT.

There are a few counts of this clonotype. The chain has TRBV12-3 or TRBV12-4 and TRBJ1-2, with TRBD1 as a possible D gene (5 bases). CDR3 size: 13 residues. Trimming stripped 7 bases from V and 7 bases from J, with 16 bases between. As DNA, the CDR3 is TGTGCCAGCACCGGGACTAGGTCGGGTGGCTACACCTTC. Protein sequence: CASTGTRSGGYTF.

This clonotype was picked up many times. Here the CDR3 reads CASSLVLAGAKETQYF. DNA of the CDR3: TGTGCCAGCAGCTTAGTACTAGCGGGGGCCAAAGAGACCCAGTACTTC. The chain joins TRBV7-8 to TRBJ2-5, with 11 bases matching TRBD2. Per the germline V gene, CDR1 is SGHVS and CDR2 is FQNEAQ. After removal of 1 base from V and 3 bases from J, the junction contained 4 bases not matched to a gene. The CDR3 runs 16 residues.

The chain links TRBV12-3 or TRBV12-4 to TRBJ1-5, with D unresolved. Deletions cut 5 bases from V and 0 bases from J, with 11 bases between. The CDR3 extends over 15 amino acids. DNA for the CDR3: TGTGCCAGCAGTCTTGGCAGATATAGCAATCAGCCCCAGCATTTT. Amino acids: CASSLGRYSNQPQHF.

The J gene is TRBJ1-1, the V gene TRBV29-1; no reliable D call. Trimming took 6 bases from V and 0 from J, leaving 8 bases between them. Germline lookup yields CDR1 SQVTM and CDR2 ANQGSEA. The CDR3 sequence is 12 residues long. DNA for the CDR3: TGCAGCGTGAACTTCTTGAACACTGAAGCTTTCTTT. Encoded protein: CSVNFLNTEAFF. Complete variable domain (other parts from reference TRBV29-1 and TRBJ1-1): SAVISQKPSRDICQRGTSLTIQCQVDSQVTMMFWYRQQPGQSLTLIATANQGSEATYESGFVIDKFPISRPNLTFSTLTVSNMSPEDSSIYLCSVNFLNTEAFFGQGTRLTVV.

This clonotype was seen repeatedly, ten times or more. The V and J genes are TRBV7-2 and TRBJ1-5, with 8 nucleotides matching TRBD1. Looked up from germline, CDR1 is SGHTA and CDR2 is FQGNSA. This CDR3 contains 14 residues. Trimming at V came to 5 bases and at J to 5 bases, leaving 5 bases not matched to a gene. The CDR3 is CASSPRGRDQPQHF. DNA of the CDR3: TGTGCCAGCAGCCCCAGGGGGCGCGATCAGCCCCAGCATTTT.

This chain connects TRBV20-1 to TRBJ2-3, with a weak D call TRBD2 (7 bases). CDR1 and CDR2 (germline): DFQATT, SNEGSKA (reference sequence). Trimming cost V 4 bases and J 4 bases, with 18 bases left between them. The CDR3 is made up of 15 amino acids. The CDR3 loop is CSAMRGGGGSDTQYF. DNA for the CDR3: TGCAGTGCTATGAGGGGGGGTGGGGGTTCAGATACGCAGTATTTT.

This clonotype occurred once. The chain employs TRBV6-1 and TRBJ1-1, with no clear D. CDR1 is MNHNS and CDR2 is SASEGT in the germline V gene. Trimming removed 2 bases from V and 11 bases from J, with 15 bases in between. This CDR3 contains 13 residues. The CDR3 DNA is TGTGCCAGCAGTGAAATTTTTTGGGTTTATGCTTTCTTT. It codes for CASSEIFWVYAFF.

This clonotype has ten or more counts. The chain links TRBV20-1 to TRBJ1-4; D is possibly TRBD1 (5 bases). The CDR3 loop spans 12 amino acids. The germline CDR1 and CDR2 sequences are DFQATT and SNEGSKA (reference sequence). Trimming pared 0 bases from V and 7 bases from J, leaving 6 bases between. CDR3 nucleotides: TGCAGTGCTAGAGATCAGGGTGAAAAACTGTTTTTT. Encoded protein: CSARDQGEKLFF.

This clonotype was seen repeatedly, ten times or more. V gene TRBV5-1 combines with J gene TRBJ1-4; D unclear. With 1 base removed from V and 3 bases from J, the gap between germline ends came to 7 bases. The CDR3 is 14 residues long. Per the germline V gene, CDR1 is SGHRS and CDR2 is YFSETQ. The CDR3 DNA reads TGCGCCAGCAGCTTGACGATGGCTAATGAAAAACTGTTTTTT. Protein: CASSLTMANEKLFF. Full variable domain (rest looked up from reference TRBV5-1 and TRBJ1-4): KAGVTQTPRYLIKTRGQQVTLSCSPISGHRSVSWYQQTPGQGLQFLFEYFSETQRNKGNFPGRFSGRQFSNSRSEMNVSTLELGDSALYLCASSLTMANEKLFFGSGTQLSVL.

The chain couples TRBV21-1 to TRBJ2-1; TRBD2, the table's D call, lacks a check against the DNA. TRBV21-1 is a recognized pseudogene. There are 17 residues in the CDR3. This CDR3 is CASSKNRLATSYNEQFF. Here the CDR3 DNA reads TGTGCCAGCAGCAAAAACCGACTAGCGACATCCTACAATGAGCAGTTCTTC.

Ten or more counts support this clonotype. This sequence joins TRBV29-1 and TRBJ2-5; TRBD2 matches 10 bases. Germline V lookup: CDR1 SQVTM, CDR2 ANQGSEA. Trimming cost V 3 bases and J 3 bases; bases outside gene matches: 7. The CDR3 has 15 amino acids. CDR3 residues: CSVDPAGGPKETQYF. The CDR3 DNA follows: TGCAGCGTTGACCCAGCGGGGGGGCCCAAAGAGACCCAGTACTTC.

The V call is TRBV20-1, the J call TRBJ1-1, with TRBD1 as a possible D gene (6 bases). Trimming left V 1 base short and J 5 bases short, with 11 bases between. The CDR3 has 13 amino acids. In germline, CDR1 is DFQATT, CDR2 SNEGSKA (reference sequence). CDR3 in DNA: TGCAGTGCTAGAGCAGGGGAGTGGACTGAAGCTTTCTTT. Residues: CSARAGEWTEAFF.

J is TRBJ2-1 and V is TRBV3-1; 9 bases match TRBD1. The germline V gene encodes CDR1 LGHDT and CDR2 YNNKEL (reference sequence). V lost 5 bases to trimming and J lost 6 bases; unmatched junction nucleotides: 8. CDR3 length: 15 residues. CDR3 protein: CASSADRGKVNEQFF. The CDR3 bases are TGTGCCAGCAGCGCCGACAGGGGGAAGGTCAATGAGCAGTTCTTC.

This clonotype appeared a few times. CDR3 sequence: CAISESDETSDQPQHF. The CDR3 bases are TGTGCCATCAGTGAGTCGGATGAGACTTCAGATCAGCCCCAGCATTTT. The rearrangement joins TRBV10-3 to TRBJ1-5; D is unresolved. Germline V gene sequence: CDR1 ENHRY, CDR2 SYGVKD. The CDR3 contains 16 residues. V lost 0 bases and J 5 bases, leaving 14 bases between the germline ends.

This clonotype was observed a few times. The chain combines TRBV25-1 with TRBJ1-2; the match to TRBD1 covers 10 bases. This CDR3 spans 16 amino acids. The germline V gene has CDR1 MGHDK and CDR2 SYGVNS. V dropped 1 base and J dropped 1; count of bases not matched to a gene: 3. CDR3 sequence reads: CASSELDRGINYGYTF. Written as DNA, the CDR3 is TGTGCCAGCAGTGAATTGGACAGGGGGATTAACTATGGCTACACCTTC.

This clonotype has ten or more counts. This chain links TRBV29-1 with TRBJ2-5, with 7 bases lining up with TRBD1. CDR3 length: 15 amino acids. With 2 bases clipped from V and 5 bases from J, the junction kept 11 bases outside the gene matches. Germline loops: CDR1 SQVTM, CDR2 ANQGSEA. The CDR3 loop is CSVERSGGFTETQYF. The CDR3 DNA follows: TGCAGCGTTGAACGGTCAGGGGGTTTCACCGAGACCCAGTACTTC.

This clonotype was detected a few times. The rearrangement joins TRBV20-1 to TRBJ2-1, with TRBD1 matching over 8 bases. Germline assignment: CDR1 DFQATT and CDR2 SNEGSKA (reference sequence). J lost 4 bases, V lost 5 bases, and 10 bases had no gene match. This CDR3 is built from 15 residues. The CDR3 spells CSAQTRTGRYNEQFF. CDR3 DNA sequence: TGCAGTGCTCAAACGCGGACAGGGAGGTACAATGAGCAGTTCTTC.

This clonotype has only a few counts. The chain carries TRBV20-1 and TRBJ1-1; no firm D call. The CDR3 runs 14 residues. The ends were cut back, 2 bases at V and 0 bases at J, with 10 bases in the middle. Germline lookup yields CDR1 DFQATT and CDR2 SNEGSKA (reference sequence). The CDR3 region has the DNA TGCAGTGCTAGACGAACCGATCTGAACACTGAAGCTTTCTTT. Its protein product is CSARRTDLNTEAFF.

This clonotype was observed many times. The genes are TRBV29-1 and TRBJ2-1; a weak D match, TRBD1 (6 bases). This CDR3 has 12 amino acids. Trimming pared 6 bases from V and 6 bases from J, leaving 12 bases between. Germline lookup yields CDR1 SQVTM and CDR2 ANQGSEA. The CDR3 bases are TGCAGCGTGGACAGTGGGCCCAATGAGCAGTTCTTC. Translation gives CSVDSGPNEQFF.

The gene calls are TRBV27 and TRBJ2-3; no definite D call. V lost 5 bases to trimming and J lost 2 bases, with 20 bases between them. CDR1 is MNHEY and CDR2 is SMNVEV in the germline V gene (reference sequence). This CDR3 comprises 17 residues. CDR3 sequence (DNA): TGTGCCAGCAGTCCTTTTTTTGTGGGTTCCCCCACAGATACGCAGTATTTT. Its protein product is CASSPFFVGSPTDTQYF.

This chain links TRBV4-3 with TRBJ2-5, with a possible D match to TRBD1 (6 bases). V was shortened by 3 bases and J by 3 bases, with 11 bases between the two germline ends. The CDR3 consists of 14 residues. Germline V lookup: CDR1 LGHNA, CDR2 YSLEER. Here the CDR3 DNA reads TGCGCCAGCAGCCACCGCGGACAGAAAGAGACCCAGTACTTC. Its protein is CASSHRGQKETQYF.

The sample holds a few counts of this clonotype. The J gene is TRBJ2-5, the V gene TRBV6-2 or TRBV6-3; D is perhaps TRBD1 (5 bases). The CDR3 totals 14 residues. The germline V gene encodes CDR1 MNHEY and CDR2 SVGEGT. V was clipped by 7 bases and J by 0 bases, with 12 bases between them. Written as DNA, the CDR3 is TGTGCCAGCAAAGGGGCCTTGGACCAAGAGACCCAGTACTTC. Translation gives CASKGALDQETQYF.

This chain links TRBV4-3 with TRBJ1-6; D gene unclear. Deletions cut 0 bases from V and 6 bases from J, with 9 bases between. The CDR3 runs 15 residues. Per the germline V gene, CDR1 is LGHNA and CDR2 is YSLEER. In DNA form, the CDR3 reads TGCGCCAGCAGCCAAGATCGGACGGTTAATTCACCCCTCCACTTT. Its protein is CASSQDRTVNSPLHF.

This clonotype was seen at least ten times. The J gene is TRBJ1-5, the V gene TRBV12-3 or TRBV12-4; 7 positions match TRBD1. J lost 1 base, V lost 3 bases, and 3 bases had no gene match. The CDR3 runs 15 residues. Here the CDR3 reads CASSLTGSSNQPQHF. CDR3 sequence (DNA): TGTGCCAGCAGTTTGACAGGGTCGAGCAATCAGCCCCAGCATTTT.

This clonotype was found a few times. The chain couples TRBV5-5 to TRBJ2-7; D is unclear. This CDR3 region has 12 residues. Germline CDR1 and CDR2: SGHKS and YYEKEE (reference sequence). V was trimmed by 5 bases and J by 5 bases, leaving 11 bases between them. CDR3 DNA: TGTGCCAGCAGTTGGTCGGGTAACGAGCAGTACTTC. Its translation is CASSWSGNEQYF.

In its sample, this clonotype was seen a few times. This chain connects TRBV28 to TRBJ2-3; 13 positions match TRBD2. CDR3 length equals 17 residues. CDR1 is MDHEN and CDR2 is SYDVKM in the germline V gene. Germline trimming cut 5 bases from V and 4 bases from J; bases unmatched to any gene: 9. DNA of the CDR3: TGTGCCAGCAGTCTTGAAAGACTAGCGGGGGGTCCAGATACGCAGTATTTT. It specifies CASSLERLAGGPDTQYF.

This clonotype was recorded at least ten times. The gene calls are TRBV20-1 and TRBJ2-3; the D gene is possibly TRBD2 (7 bases). The length of the CDR3 is 13 residues. The germline V and J ends were trimmed by 7 bases and 4 bases, with 15 bases remaining between them. The germline CDR1 and CDR2 sequences are DFQATT and SNEGSKA (reference sequence). The CDR3: CSVSRGASDTQYF. In DNA form, the CDR3 reads TGCAGTGTAAGTCGGGGGGCCTCAGATACGCAGTATTTT.